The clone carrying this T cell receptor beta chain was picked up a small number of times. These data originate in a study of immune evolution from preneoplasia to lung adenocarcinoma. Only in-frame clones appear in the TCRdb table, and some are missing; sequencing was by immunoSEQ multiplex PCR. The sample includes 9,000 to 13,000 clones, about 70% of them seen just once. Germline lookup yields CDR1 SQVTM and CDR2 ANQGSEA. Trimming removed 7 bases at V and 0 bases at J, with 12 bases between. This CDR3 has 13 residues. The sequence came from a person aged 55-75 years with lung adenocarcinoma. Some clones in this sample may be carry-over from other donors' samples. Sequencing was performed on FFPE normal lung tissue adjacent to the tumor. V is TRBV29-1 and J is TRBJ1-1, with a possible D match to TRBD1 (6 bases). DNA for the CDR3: TGCAGCGGTAACAGGGAGTTGAACACTGAAGCTTTCTTT. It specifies CSGNRELNTEAFF. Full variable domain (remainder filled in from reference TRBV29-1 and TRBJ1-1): SAVISQKPSRDICQRGTSLTIQCQVDSQVTMMFWYRQQPGQSLTLIATANQGSEATYESGFVIDKFPISRPNLTFSTLTVSNMSPEDSSIYLCSGNRELNTEAFFGQGTRLTVV.